Below are 11 T cell receptor beta chains sequenced from a single sample in a study of metastatic and nonmetastatic thyroid tumors. With MiXCR, TCRdb called clones anew from the PCR reads. Counted here are some 20,000 clones, around 16% occurring once; the ten biggest clones make up less than 20%. All patients were untreated before thyroid surgery. The sample consisted of blood. Receptors originate from a male donor with papillary thyroid cancer or a benign thyroid nodule (not recorded which). Some clones in this sample may be carry-over from other donors' samples.

This clone was seen ten or more times. The gene calls are TRBV20-1 and TRBJ2-7, with 8 bases aligning to TRBD2. V lost 0 bases and J lost 2; bases outside the gene matches: 6. Per the germline V gene, CDR1 is DFQATT and CDR2 is SNEGSKA (reference sequence). The CDR3 loop spans 15 amino acids. The DNA for the CDR3 is TGCAGTGCTAGAGATGGCCGGCGGGGGGCCTACGAGCAGTACTTC. Translation gives CSARDGRRGAYEQYF.

In its sample, this clone was seen many times. V gene TRBV16 combines with J gene TRBJ2-3; D unresolved. The ends were cut back, 4 bases at V and 0 bases at J, with 11 bases in the middle. The CDR3 loop spans 15 amino acids. Germline CDR1 reads KGHSY; CDR2 reads FQNENV. CDR3 residues: CASSRAGVSTDTQYF. The CDR3 bases are TGTGCCAGCAGCCGGGCAGGAGTAAGCACAGATACGCAGTATTTT.

This clone has at least ten counts. V usage is TRBV6-2 or TRBV6-3 and J usage is TRBJ2-6, with D maybe TRBD2 (6 bases). Germline V CDR1 and CDR2: MNHEY, SVGEGT. V lost 0 bases and J 2 bases, leaving 20 bases between the germline ends. This CDR3 has 20 amino acids. CDR3 amino acids: CASSYSGIGPGGAGANVLTF. For the CDR3, the DNA is TGTGCCAGCAGTTACTCTGGAATAGGACCCGGGGGAGCTGGGGCCAACGTCCTGACTTTC.

Ten or more counts support this clone. The genes are TRBV4-3 and TRBJ2-4; possibly TRBD1 for D (6 bases). The V gene's germline CDR1 is LGHNA and CDR2 YSLEER. The CDR3 totals 15 residues. V shed 0 bases and J shed 6 bases, with 12 bases lying between them. The CDR3 loop reads CASSQDNRAVNIQYF. CDR3 nucleotides: TGCGCCAGCAGCCAAGATAACAGGGCGGTAAACATTCAGTACTTC.

By proportion, this clone is medium-sized. The chain is built from TRBV11-1 and TRBJ2-7; 7 nucleotides line up with TRBD1. Unmatched junction bases numbered 9, after V lost 2 bases and J lost 5 bases. This CDR3 has 15 amino acids. Per germline, CDR1 SGHAT and CDR2 FQDESV (reference sequence). In nucleotides, the CDR3 is TGTGCCAGCAGCTTATTGGGGACAGTTAAGGACGAGCAGTACTTC. Its protein product is CASSLLGTVKDEQYF. The full variable domain, rest sourced from reference TRBV11-1 and TRBJ2-7, is EAEVAQSPRYKITEKSQAVAFWCDPISGHATLYWYRQILGQGPELLVQFQDESVVDDSQLPKDRFSAERLKGVDSTLKIQPAELGDSAMYLCASSLLGTVKDEQYFGPGTRLTVT.

This clone has a count of ten or more. The V and J genes are TRBV27 and TRBJ2-2; possibly TRBD2 for D (6 bases). CDR3 length equals 14 residues. V was cut by 6 bases and J by 4 bases, with 12 bases left in between. The germline gives CDR1 MNHEY, CDR2 SMNVEV (reference sequence). CDR3 loop: CASSWTGSTGELFF. The CDR3 nucleotides are TGTGCCAGCAGCTGGACCGGGAGCACCGGGGAGCTGTTTTTT.

Comments on this clone: This may come from a read error, since a much larger clone is one base off. This chain connects TRBV11-2 to TRBJ2-5; 10 bases line up with TRBD1. CDR3 length equals 16 residues. Germline CDR1 reads SGHAT; CDR2 reads FQNNGV. The CDR3 region is CASSARRQGARETHYF. CDR3 nucleotides: TGTGCCAGCAGCGCCCGGCGACAGGGGGCGAGGGAGACCCATTACTTC.

This chain uses TRBV5-4 with TRBJ1-4, with 9 bases matching TRBD1. The V segment lost 3 bases and the J segment 7 bases; nucleotides outside the gene matches: 4. Germline CDR1 reads SGHNT; CDR2 reads YYREEE (reference sequence). The CDR3 covers 14 residues. The CDR3 bases are TGTGCCAGCAGCTCGACAGGGGGTCGTGAAAAACTGTTTTTT. It translates to CASSSTGGREKLFF. The whole variable domain, remainder taken from reference TRBV5-4 and TRBJ1-4, is ETGVTQSPTHLIKTRGQQVTLRCSSQSGHNTVSWYQQALGQGPQFIFQYYREEENGRGNFPPRFSGLQFPNYSSELNVNALELDDSALYLCASSSTGGREKLFFGSGTQLSVL.

A few counts support this clone. The chain couples TRBV2 to TRBJ1-3, with 8 bases fitting TRBD1. Germline lookup yields CDR1 SNHLY and CDR2 FYNNEI. This CDR3 is 16 amino acids long. With V trimmed by 5 bases and J by 4 bases, 10 bases remained unmatched. This chain's CDR3 is CASSLTHGQGGNTIYF. The CDR3 DNA reads as TGTGCCAGCAGTCTCACTCACGGACAGGGCGGAAACACCATATATTTT.

This clone was observed a handful of times. The rearrangement joins TRBV10-3 to TRBJ2-1; 10 positions match TRBD2. With 7 bases clipped from V and 8 bases from J, the junction kept 11 bases outside the gene matches. Looked up from germline, CDR1 is ENHRY and CDR2 is SYGVKD. CDR3 length equals 15 residues. The CDR3 protein is CAIKEASGSVYEQFF. The CDR3 nucleotides are TGTGCCATCAAGGAGGCTAGCGGGAGTGTGTATGAGCAGTTCTTC.

This clone was picked up many times. The DNA for the CDR3 is TGCAGTGCTAGAGTCCCGGGAGGCACTGAAGCTTTCTTT. Translating it yields CSARVPGGTEAFF. The V gene is TRBV20-1, the J gene TRBJ1-1; D is uncertain. The germline V and J ends were trimmed by 1 base and 4 bases, with 10 bases remaining between them. Looked up from germline, CDR1 is DFQATT and CDR2 is SNEGSKA (reference sequence). The CDR3 covers 13 residues.